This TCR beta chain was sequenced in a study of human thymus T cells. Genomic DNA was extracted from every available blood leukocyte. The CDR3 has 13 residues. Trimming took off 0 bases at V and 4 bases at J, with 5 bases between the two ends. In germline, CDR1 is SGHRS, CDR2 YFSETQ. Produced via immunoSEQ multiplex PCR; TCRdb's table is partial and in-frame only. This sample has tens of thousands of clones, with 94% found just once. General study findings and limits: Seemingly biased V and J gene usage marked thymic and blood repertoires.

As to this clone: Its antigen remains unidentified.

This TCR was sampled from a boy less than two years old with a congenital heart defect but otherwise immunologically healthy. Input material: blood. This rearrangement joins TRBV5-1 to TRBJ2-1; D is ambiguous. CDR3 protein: CASSLESYNEQFF. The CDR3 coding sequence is TGCGCCAGCAGCTTGGAGTCTTACAATGAGCAGTTCTTC.